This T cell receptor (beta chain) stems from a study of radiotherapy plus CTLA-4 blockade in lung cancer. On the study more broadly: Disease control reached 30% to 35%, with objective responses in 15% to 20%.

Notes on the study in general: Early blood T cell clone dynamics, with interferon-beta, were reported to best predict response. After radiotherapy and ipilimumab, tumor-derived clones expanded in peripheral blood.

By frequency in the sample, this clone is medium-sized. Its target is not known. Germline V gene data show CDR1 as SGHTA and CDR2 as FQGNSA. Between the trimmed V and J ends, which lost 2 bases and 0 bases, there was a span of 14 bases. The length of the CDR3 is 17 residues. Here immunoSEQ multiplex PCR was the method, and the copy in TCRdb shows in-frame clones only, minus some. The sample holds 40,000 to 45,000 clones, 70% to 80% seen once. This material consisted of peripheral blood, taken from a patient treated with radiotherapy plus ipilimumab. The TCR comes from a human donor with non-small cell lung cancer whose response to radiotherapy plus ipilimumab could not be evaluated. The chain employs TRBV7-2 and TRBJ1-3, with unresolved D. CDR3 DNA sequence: TGTGCCAGCAGCTTAAGAGCCAGGCGAATCTCTGGAAACACCATATATTTT. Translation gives CASSLRARRISGNTIYF.